Listed below are T cell receptor beta chains from one sample, sequenced in a study of blood T cell repertoires in COVID-19. Sequencing was performed with immunoSEQ multiplex PCR; in TCRdb, only in-frame clones are kept and a portion is missing. The sample lists 200,000 or so clones, approximately 84% occurring once. Sequencing was performed on peripheral blood. Receptor source: a human donor with acute or convalescent COVID-19. The donor label of this sample is uncertain. Both conserved end residues are part of each CDR3. Fields, in order: clone size, D gene, J gene, V gene, CDR3 DNA, CDR3 protein. D genes are given only for firm matches. Clone size is stated in some rows and not others, as once, few, many or a class when expanded.

>.|TRBD2|TRBJ2-3|TRBV5-5
TGTGCCAGCAGTCCGGGACTAGGCAGCACAGATACGCAGTATTTT
CASSPGLGSTDTQYF
>.|TRBD1|TRBJ2-5|TRBV24-1
TGTGCCACCAGTGACGGGACAGGGAAGCAAGAGACCCAGTACTTC
CATSDGTGKQETQYF
>.|.|TRBJ1-2|TRBV27
TGTGCCAGCGGTAAGACAGCTCTGAACTATGGCTACACCTTC
CASGKTALNYGYTF
>.|TRBD1|TRBJ2-3|TRBV2
TGTGCCAGCAGTACCCCGGGACAGCGGATCACAGATACGCAGTATTTT
CASSTPGQRITDTQYF
>.|.|TRBJ1-1|TRBV5-4
TGTGCCAGCAGCTTGGGGGCCCTGAACACTGAAGCTTTCTTT
CASSLGALNTEAFF
>.|.|TRBJ2-5|TRBV10-3
TGTGCCATCAGTGAGCTGACAAACCAAGAGACCCAGTACTTC
CAISELTNQETQYF
>.|TRBD2|TRBJ2-1|TRBV14
TGTGCCAGCAGCCATCCGGGACTAGCGGTACCTCGCGATGAGCAGTTCTTC
CASSHPGLAVPRDEQFF
>.|TRBD2|TRBJ2-1|TRBV13
TGTGCCAGCACCGGACAGCCGAAGGGGACTAGCGGCGACAATGAGCAGTTCTTC
CASTGQPKGTSGDNEQFF
>.|.|TRBJ2-1|TRBV29-1
TGCAGCGTTGAGGGGGGACGGGAGCAGTTCTTC
CSVEGGREQFF
>.|TRBD1|TRBJ2-5|TRBV6-1
TGTGCCAGCAGTGAAATAGATGGCGGACAGGGGAGAAAGACCCAGTACTTC
CASSEIDGGQGRKTQYF
>.|.|TRBJ2-6|TRBV7-2
TGTGCCAGCAGCTTAGCGGGGCAGGGCGTTCGGTCCAACGTCCTGACTTTC
CASSLAGQGVRSNVLTF
>.|.|TRBJ1-4|TRBV2
TGTGCCAGCGGTAAGACAGCAACTAATGAAAAACTGTTTTTT
CASGKTATNEKLFF
>.|TRBD2|TRBJ2-1|TRBV6-4
TGTGCCAGCAGTCTCGGGACTAGCGGGAGGGCAGGAGAGCAGTTCTTC
CASSLGTSGRAGEQFF
>.|TRBD1|TRBJ2-5|TRBV5-1
TGCGCCAGCAGCCAAGGACAGGGCTGGGAGACCCAGTACTTC
CASSQGQGWETQYF
>once|.|TRBJ1-1|TRBV25-1
TGTGCCAGCAGTGGAGCGGGACACTCGAACACTGAAGCTTTCTTT
CASSGAGHSNTEAFF
>.|.|TRBJ2-3|TRBV5-8
TGTGCCAGCAGCCTAAACAGGGAGGGAGATACGCAGTATTTT
CASSLNREGDTQYF
>.|.|TRBJ2-2|TRBV19
TGTGCCAGTAGTATGGGGGGAGGCCCAATCACCGGGGAGCTGTTTTTT
CASSMGGGPITGELFF
>.|.|TRBJ1-4|TRBV5-1
TGCGCCAGCAGCTTATGGGGGGAGAATGAAAAACTGTTTTTT
CASSLWGENEKLFF
>.|TRBD2|TRBJ2-5|TRBV11-1
TGTGCCAGCAGCCCGACCGGGACTAGCATTTTGAAGACCCAGTACTTC
CASSPTGTSILKTQYF
>.|TRBD1|TRBJ2-7|TRBV19
TGTGCCAGTACCCCGGGACAGGGGGGCTACGAGCAGTACTTC
CASTPGQGGYEQYF
>.|TRBD1|TRBJ1-6|TRBV7-9
TGTGCCAGCAGCCTCCGGACAGGGGGCATTAATTCACCCCTCCACTTT
CASSLRTGGINSPLHF
>.|TRBD1|TRBJ1-5|TRBV6-5
TGTGCCAGCAGTTACGGGCAGGGGGTTGCGCCCCAGCATTTT
CASSYGQGVAPQHF
>.|TRBD1|TRBJ2-5|TRBV5-4
TGTGCCAGCAGCTCCACAGGGGTCCACCAAGAGACCCAGTACTTC
CASSSTGVHQETQYF
>.|.|TRBJ1-3|TRBV3-1/TRBV3-2
TGTGCCAGCAGCCAAGTCGGGACATTCTCTGGAAACACCATATATTTT
CASSQVGTFSGNTIYF
>.|.|TRBJ2-2|TRBV5-1
TGCGCCAGCAGCTTGGCCCTCACGGACACCGGGGAGCTGTTTTTT
CASSLALTDTGELFF
>many|TRBD1|TRBJ1-2|TRBV30
TGTGCCTGGAGTACCCCAGGGGGCTTCTATGGCTACACCTTC
CAWSTPGGFYGYTF
>.|TRBD1|TRBJ1-2|TRBV29-1
TGCAGCTACCGGACAGGGGGAGGCGGCTACACCTTC
CSYRTGGGGYTF
>.|.|TRBJ2-7|TRBV9
TGTGCCAGCAGCGTAGCTCCGGGAAACTACGAGCAGTACTTC
CASSVAPGNYEQYF
>.|.|TRBJ1-1|TRBV6-2/TRBV6-3
TGTGCCAGCAGTTACTCACAGGGCTCGGGACATCATCGTCCTTTCTTT
CASSYSQGSGHHRPFF
>once|.|TRBJ1-6|TRBV6-6
TGTGCCAGCAGGGAGCAAGGGGATAATTCACCCCTCCACTTT
CASREQGDNSPLHF
>.|.|TRBJ1-1|TRBV6-5
TGTGCCAGCAGTCCCCAGGCGAACACTGAAGCTTTCTTT
CASSPQANTEAFF
>.|TRBD2|TRBJ2-7|TRBV27
TGTGCCAGCAGTTTATCGTTGGGGGGGGGTTCCTACGAGCAGTACTTC
CASSLSLGGGSYEQYF
>.|.|TRBJ2-2|TRBV7-9
TGTGCCAGCAGCTCCCAGGGGGGCGGGGAGCTGTTTTTT
CASSSQGGGELFF
>.|TRBD1|TRBJ1-2|TRBV9
TGTGCCAGCAGCGTAGAGGTTACTGGGACAGGGTATGGCTACACCTTC
CASSVEVTGTGYGYTF
>.|.|TRBJ2-5|TRBV4-2
TGTGCCAGCAGCCAAGACCGGGAGACCCAGTACTTC
CASSQDRETQYF
>.|TRBD2|TRBJ2-7|TRBV7-2
TGTGCCAGCAGCTTATATAGCGGGAGTGGGGGTTCCTACGAGCAGTACTTC
CASSLYSGSGGSYEQYF
>.|TRBD1|TRBJ2-7|TRBV18
TGTGCCAGCTCACCACCGGGGCAGGGGGATGATGAGCAGTACTTC
CASSPPGQGDDEQYF
>.|.|TRBJ2-7|TRBV28
TGTGCCAGCAGTTTAGATTGGAGGGGGCGGTACGAGCAGTACTTC
CASSLDWRGRYEQYF
>.|TRBD1|TRBJ2-5|TRBV25-1
TGTGCCAGCAGTGACAGACTGACAGGGTCATACCAAGAGACCCAGTACTTC
CASSDRLTGSYQETQYF
>.|.|TRBJ1-1|TRBV2
TGTGCCAGCCAGATGAACACTGAAGCTTTCTTT
CASQMNTEAFF
>.|TRBD2|TRBJ2-7|TRBV29-1
TGCAGCGTTGAAAGGGCGGGAGTAAGCTCCTACGAGCAGTACTTC
CSVERAGVSSYEQYF
>.|.|TRBJ1-2|TRBV11-2
TGTGCCAGCAGCTTGGCGGGGAACTATGGCTACACCTTC
CASSLAGNYGYTF
>.|TRBD2|TRBJ2-1|TRBV7-8
TGTGCCAGCAGCCCCGGGACAGGGGGCAGACTAGCGGGAGGGAGGACCTACAATGAGCAGTTCTTC
CASSPGTGGRLAGGRTYNEQFF
>.|TRBD1|TRBJ1-2|TRBV5-5
TGTGCCAGCAGCTTGGCCACGACAGGGGCATATGGCTACACCTTC
CASSLATTGAYGYTF
>.|.|TRBJ1-1|TRBV7-2
TGTGCCAGCAGCCCCAACAGGAACACTGAAGCTTTCTTT
CASSPNRNTEAFF
>.|TRBD1|TRBJ1-4|TRBV11-2
TGTGCCAGCAGCTCCGTGGGACAGGGAAGGGAAAAACTGTTTTTT
CASSSVGQGREKLFF
>few|TRBD1|TRBJ1-1|TRBV29-1
TGCAGCGTCCGACAGGGGTACACTGAAGCTTTCTTT
CSVRQGYTEAFF
>few|.|TRBJ2-3|TRBV6-4
TGTGCCAGCAGCCCCGAGGCTTGGGATACGCAGTATTTT
CASSPEAWDTQYF
>.|.|TRBJ2-5|TRBV29-1
TGCAGCGTTGTTCTGGCAGGGCGGCAAGAGACCCAGTACTTC
CSVVLAGRQETQYF
>.|TRBD2|TRBJ2-7|TRBV10-3
TGTGCCATCAGTCTCAATGGGGGGGTGGACGAGCAGTACTTC
CAISLNGGVDEQYF
>.|.|TRBJ2-1|TRBV6-5
TGTGCCAGCAGTCCCGACAGGTGGCATGAGCAGTTCTTC
CASSPDRWHEQFF
>.|.|TRBJ1-5|TRBV5-1
TGCGCCAGCAGCCCTACAGGCAATCAGCCCCAGCATTTT
CASSPTGNQPQHF
>.|TRBD2|TRBJ2-2|TRBV3-1/TRBV3-2
TGTGCCAGCAGCCTTATAAGACTAGCGGGAGCCACCGGGGAGCTGTTTTTT
CASSLIRLAGATGELFF